These 13 T cell receptor beta chains came from one sample sequenced in a study of TIL therapy for anti-PD-1-resistant metastatic lung cancer (dated by TCRdb to about 2021). Reading the label with the study, this specimen's time point is: pre-treatment sample, taken before nivolumab and TIL therapy. Excised metastases, mostly pleural nodules or supraclavicular lymph nodes, were used as baseline tumor samples and were taken from the same resection from which TIL were grown. TCR beta CDR3 regions were amplified from genomic DNA with the immunoSEQ v3 hsTCRB kit using bias-controlled multiplex PCR. TCRdb stores this immuneACCESS table with in-frame sequences only. Part of the clones is absent; in the studies checked, under half of the shortfall reflects unresolved V genes, and no reason is known for the rest. The sample records more than 90,000 clones, about two thirds of which are singletons. The ten biggest clones cover 11% of the sample.

Source: tumor tissue, taken at baseline. The source of these receptors is a person aged 25 to 80 with non-small cell lung cancer.

This clone was seen only a few times. V usage is TRBV7-6 and J usage is TRBJ1-6, with no clear D. CDR3 size: 17 residues. The germline gives CDR1 SGHVS, CDR2 FNYEAQ. V lost 5 bases and J 3 bases, leaving 17 bases between the germline ends. The CDR3: CASSRGSEAFYNSPLHF. In nucleotides, the CDR3 is TGTGCCAGCAGCCGCGGTAGTGAGGCCTTCTATAATTCACCCCTCCACTTT.

This clone was observed a handful of times. The CDR3 here is CASSPRRNEQFF. In DNA, the CDR3 is TGCGCCAGCAGCCCGCGGCGCAATGAGCAGTTCTTC. The J gene is TRBJ2-1, the V gene TRBV5-1; D gene unclear. The CDR3 covers 12 residues. V gave up 4 bases and J gave up 6 bases, with 8 bases separating them. Germline V CDR1 and CDR2: SGHRS, YFSETQ.

The sample holds many counts of this clone. V usage is TRBV5-8 and J usage is TRBJ2-5; 15 bases are shared with TRBD2. V lost 4 bases to trimming and J lost 5 bases; unmatched junction nucleotides: 0. CDR3 length: 14 residues. Germline CDR1 is SGHTS and CDR2 is YDEGEE. The CDR3 loop reads CASSGLAGGETQYF. Written as DNA, the CDR3 is TGTGCCAGCAGCGGACTAGCGGGGGGGGAGACCCAGTACTTC.

The V gene is TRBV4-1, the J gene TRBJ2-1; TRBD2 matches 14 bases. CDR1 and CDR2 (germline): MGHRA, YSYEKL. V was pared by 2 bases and J by 9 bases, with 9 bases of the junction left unmatched. The CDR3 contains 17 residues. CDR3 sequence reads: CASSQSGLGLAGGEQFF. For the CDR3, the DNA is TGCGCCAGCAGCCAAAGTGGGCTTGGACTAGCGGGAGGTGAGCAGTTCTTC.

The chain employs TRBV28 and TRBJ2-7, with D possibly being TRBD2 (6 bases). The germline V and J ends were trimmed by 6 bases and 0 bases, with 12 bases remaining between them. Germline V gives CDR1 MDHEN, CDR2 SYDVKM. The CDR3 has 14 residues. CDR3 in amino acids: CASRGDLSSYEQYF. CDR3 bases: TGTGCCAGCAGAGGGGACTTGAGCTCCTACGAGCAGTACTTC.

This chain uses TRBV25-1 with TRBJ2-2; 9 bases are a match to TRBD1. The CDR3 runs to 16 residues. Per germline, CDR1 MGHDK and CDR2 SYGVNS. Trimming removed 3 bases from V and 2 bases from J; junction bases left unmatched: 4. The CDR3 spells CASSDRTGANTGELFF. The DNA of the CDR3 is TGTGCCAGCAGTGATCGGACAGGGGCCAACACCGGGGAGCTGTTTTTT.

This chain uses TRBV6-2 or TRBV6-3 with TRBJ2-5; D unresolved. Trimming stripped 2 bases from V and 1 base from J, with 11 bases between. From germline, CDR1 is MNHEY and CDR2 SVGEGT. CDR3 length: 15 amino acids. CDR3 residues: CASSYPHGLQETQYF. CDR3 DNA: TGTGCCAGCAGTTACCCTCACGGCCTCCAAGAGACCCAGTACTTC.

The rearrangement joins TRBV9 to TRBJ2-1; 10 bases line up with TRBD1. The V and J ends lost 3 bases and 2 bases, in that order; junction bases with no gene match: 2. Looked up from germline, CDR1 is SGDLS and CDR2 is YYNGEE. The CDR3 extends over 15 amino acids. CDR3 coding DNA: TGTGCCAGCAGCGCCGGGACAGGGGCCTACAATGAGCAGTTCTTC. Protein: CASSAGTGAYNEQFF.

The chain combines TRBV19 with TRBJ1-5, with 7 bases lining up with TRBD1. The V gene end was trimmed by 3 bases and the J gene end by 7 bases; junction bases not matched to a gene: 6. This CDR3 comprises 14 residues. The germline V gene encodes CDR1 LNHDA and CDR2 SQIVND (reference sequence). CDR3 sequence: CASSMTGTRQPQHF. In DNA form, the CDR3 reads TGTGCCAGTAGTATGACAGGGACGAGGCAGCCCCAGCATTTT.

This clone was seen only a few times. The chain links TRBV4-1 to TRBJ2-5; maybe TRBD2 (5 bases). Trimming cost V 0 bases and J 1 base, with 12 bases left between them. The CDR3 contains 16 residues. CDR1 is MGHRA, CDR2 YSYEKL, per germline. The CDR3 region is CASSQDVAGVQETQYF. The CDR3, as DNA: TGCGCCAGCAGCCAAGATGTGGCGGGCGTCCAAGAGACCCAGTACTTC.

The V call is TRBV24-1, the J call TRBJ2-7; no reliable D call. This CDR3 has 13 residues. Germline values: CDR1 KGHDR, CDR2 SFDVKD. V lost 6 bases and J lost 6, with 14 bases in between. In DNA form, the CDR3 reads TGTGCCACCAGTCCGTCGGACCTGAGCGAGCAGTACTTC. Translation gives CATSPSDLSEQYF.

The chain uses TRBV13 and TRBJ2-2; the D is unclear. Trimming removed 5 bases from V and 6 bases from J, with 10 bases in between. CDR3 size: 13 residues. CDR1 and CDR2 (germline): PRHDT, FYEKMQ (reference sequence). The CDR3 coding sequence is TGTGCCAGCAGCCCCATAATATCCGGGGAGCTGTTTTTT. The encoded protein is CASSPIISGELFF.

This clone occurred many times. This sequence joins TRBV28 and TRBJ2-3; D gene ambiguous. The CDR3 contains 11 residues. The V end lost 2 bases, the J end lost 6 bases, and 3 bases lay between the germline ends. Germline-derived CDR1 and CDR2 are MDHEN and SYDVKM. CDR3 amino acids: CASSLIDTQYF. In nucleotides, the CDR3 is TGTGCCAGCAGTTTAATCGATACGCAGTATTTT.